Listed below are T cell receptor beta chains from one sample, sequenced in a study of shared clonotypes between healthy human individuals. The protocol was immunoSEQ multiplex PCR, while the TCRdb copy is restricted to in-frame clones and leaves out a portion. Among around 750,000 clones listed, about 74% were seen once. The specimen was memory CD4+ T cells sorted from blood. Every receptor here comes from a woman aged 30 to 39 in good health. Each CDR3 is given with its conserved first and last residue. The order of the fields is clone size, V gene, CDR3 protein. Size values are once, few and many counts, or a class for expanded clones, and some rows have none.

clone size: few; V gene: TRBV27; CDR3 protein: CASRPTRRDDQPQHF
clone size: -; V gene: TRBV6-1; CDR3 protein: CASSGRVPSNEQFF
clone size: -; V gene: TRBV6-1; CDR3 protein: CASPLGGSYNEQFF
clone size: once; V gene: TRBV13; CDR3 protein: CASRWRGVSTEAFF
clone size: -; V gene: TRBV7-9; CDR3 protein: CASSSRTRGNEKLFF
clone size: -; V gene: TRBV2; CDR3 protein: CASRESQRELNEQFF
clone size: -; V gene: TRBV30; CDR3 protein: CAWSTDRIGGELFF
clone size: -; V gene: TRBV27; CDR3 protein: CASSWRAASGYNEQFF
clone size: few; V gene: TRBV6-1; CDR3 protein: CASSEASGFRYSNQPQHF
clone size: few; V gene: TRBV25-1; CDR3 protein: CASSESGQGTNEQFF
clone size: -; V gene: TRBV29-1; CDR3 protein: CSACILRGGRYEQYF
clone size: -; V gene: TRBV9; CDR3 protein: CASSVRLAGGTGELFF
clone size: -; V gene: TRBV10-3; CDR3 protein: CAIEATSGSEQFF
clone size: medium-sized; V gene: TRBV25-1; CDR3 protein: CASSDLQGYTEAFF
clone size: -; V gene: TRBV6-6; CDR3 protein: CASSSGQGSEKLFF
clone size: -; V gene: TRBV4-1; CDR3 protein: CASSQEKEDQPQHF
clone size: -; V gene: TRBV6-5; CDR3 protein: CASRTGHNSPLHF
clone size: -; V gene: TRBV19; CDR3 protein: CASSIAFSGNTEAFF
clone size: -; V gene: TRBV29-1; CDR3 protein: CSVTISGRGSYEQYF
clone size: -; V gene: TRBV6-1; CDR3 protein: CASRKGSSGANVLTF
clone size: -; V gene: TRBV5-4; CDR3 protein: CASSLFAAGSTDTQYF
clone size: -; V gene: TRBV30; CDR3 protein: CAWSASDPGNTIYF
clone size: many; V gene: TRBV13; CDR3 protein: CASSSTGLAGSEQFF
clone size: -; V gene: TRBV7-9; CDR3 protein: CASSLGHLNSYEQYF
clone size: -; V gene: TRBV6-5; CDR3 protein: CASSLEGTGYTF
clone size: many; V gene: TRBV28; CDR3 protein: CASSFTGTGSWEQYF
clone size: few; V gene: TRBV19; CDR3 protein: CASSITGSTEAFF
clone size: -; V gene: TRBV7-9; CDR3 protein: CASSLVNAYEQYF
clone size: -; V gene: TRBV11-2; CDR3 protein: CASSLGTVNTEAFF